The 10 T cell receptor beta chains below come from one sample, sequenced in a study of T cells in Graves' hyperthyroidism and ophthalmopathy. Template material for amplifying TCR beta CDR3 regions consisted of RNA transcripts. The primer set for the first-round RT-PCR of the TCR CDR3 was HTBI. TCRdb redid the calling of the multiplex PCR reads with MiXCR, one entry per CDR3 protein. Altogether about 570,000 distinct CDR3 sequences are present, approximately 44% being singletons, with the ten largest covering around 17%. The sequencing sample was made of peripheral blood or thyroid tissue (not recorded which). These receptor sequences come from an adult woman with Graves' disease, either hyperthyroidism or ophthalmopathy (not recorded which).

Ten or more counts support this clonotype. Since a much larger clone is just one base distant, this may be a read error. The chain employs TRBV10-3 and TRBJ1-6, with D perhaps matching TRBD1 (6 bases). This CDR3 spans 12 amino acids. Germline V CDR1 and CDR2: ENHRY, SYGVKD. The V end was cut by 4 bases, the J end by 9 bases, with 7 bases between. CDR3 residues: CAISAGVSPLHF. Here the CDR3 DNA reads TGTGCCATCAGTGCAGGGGTTTCACCCCTCCACTTT.

This clonotype came up many times. The gene calls are TRBV6-6 and TRBJ1-1; D is perhaps TRBD1 (6 bases). Germline CDR1 MNHNY, CDR2 SVGAGI (reference sequence). Trimming pared 0 bases from V and 1 base from J, leaving 9 bases between. The CDR3 covers 15 residues. The DNA of the CDR3 is TGTGCCAGCAGTTACTCGGACAGAGGGAACACTGAAGCTTTCTTT. It specifies CASSYSDRGNTEAFF.

This clonotype was recorded once. This chain links TRBV19 with TRBJ1-5; a possible D gene is TRBD1 (5 bases). The V gene lost 6 bases and the J gene lost 11 bases, with 11 bases spanning the gap. CDR3 size: 11 residues. Per the germline V gene, CDR1 is LNHDA and CDR2 is SQIVND (reference sequence). CDR3 protein: CASRDGGAQHF. The DNA for the CDR3 is TGTGCCAGTAGGGATGGGGGGGCCCAGCATTTT.

This chain links TRBV12-3 or TRBV12-4 with TRBJ1-5; D remains ambiguous. The CDR3 sequence is 15 residues long. Between the trimmed V and J ends, which lost 6 bases and 0 bases, there was a span of 12 bases. DNA of the CDR3: TGTGCCAGCAGCGTCGGGGAAGATAGCAATCAGCCCCAGCATTTT. This gives the protein CASSVGEDSNQPQHF.

This clonotype was seen many times. The chain links TRBV6-2 or TRBV6-3 to TRBJ1-1; 7 positions match TRBD1. The germline V gene encodes CDR1 MNHEY and CDR2 SVGEGT. Losses at the gene ends were 2 bases for V and 3 bases for J; bases not matched to a gene: 6. The CDR3 contains 15 residues. CDR3 region: CASSYGDSRDTEAFF. The CDR3, as DNA: TGTGCCAGCAGTTACGGGGACAGCAGGGACACTGAAGCTTTCTTT.

This clonotype was detected ten times or more. CDR3 in DNA: TGTGCCAGCAGACGGACAGAATATAATTTTAACTATGGCTACACCTTC. This codes for CASRRTEYNFNYGYTF. The chain has TRBV12-3 or TRBV12-4 and TRBJ1-2; TRBD1 might be the D (6 bases). The CDR3 extends over 16 amino acids. Trimming stripped 6 bases from V and 1 base from J, with 18 bases between.

In its sample, this clonotype was seen once. This chain joins TRBV29-1 and TRBJ2-7, with 11 bases fitting TRBD2. V dropped 6 bases and J dropped 4; count of bases not matched to a gene: 5. Germline loops: CDR1 SQVTM, CDR2 ANQGSEA. The CDR3 length is 13 residues. The CDR3 sequence: CSVAGTSGYEQYF. In DNA form, the CDR3 reads TGCAGCGTCGCCGGGACTAGCGGTTACGAGCAGTACTTC.

This clonotype was picked up many times. The chain joins TRBV5-4 to TRBJ1-3; 7 nucleotides align to TRBD1. The germline gives CDR1 SGHNT, CDR2 YYREEE (reference sequence). J gave up 3 bases and V 4 bases, and 4 bases lay outside the gene matches. The CDR3 is 14 residues long. CDR3 residues: CASSPDRVGNTIYF. In DNA, the CDR3 is TGTGCCAGCAGCCCTGACAGGGTTGGAAACACCATATATTTT.

On this clonotype itself: The CDR3 ends on some other residue instead of the conserved phenylalanine or tryptophan, so this is likely a read error. No DNA is shown, since the ends of the CDR3 on it are uncertain; the CDR3 is the one TCRdb lists. The chain carries TRBV7-9 and TRBJ1-5; the table's D call, TRBD1, has no DNA check behind it. In germline, CDR1 is SEHNR, CDR2 FQNEAQ (reference sequence). The CDR3 region is 9 residues in length, termini included. CDR3 in amino acids: CASSWGQRV.

J is TRBJ2-5 and V is TRBV2; TRBD2 aligns across 10 bases. Germline CDR1 is SNHLY and CDR2 is FYNNEI. The CDR3 is 14 residues long. The CDR3 spells CAGDPGTSAETQYF. The CDR3 nucleotides are TGTGCTGGGGACCCCGGGACTAGCGCAGAGACCCAGTACTTC.